The clone carrying this T cell receptor (beta chain) was seen many times. The antigen is not known. CDR3 length: 12 residues. The germline V gene has CDR1 SQVTM and CDR2 ANQGSEA. V lost 2 bases to trimming and J lost 4 bases, with 5 bases between them. Making use of molecular barcodes, quantitative 5'-RACE generated TCR beta libraries. TCRdb recomputed calls from the 5' RACE reads with MiXCR, one row per CDR3 protein. The table lists 800,000 to 900,000 distinct CDR3 sequences, approximately 12% of them singletons. The data are from a study of CD8 T cells in ankylosing spondylitis. Study results and caveats: CD8+ disease-linked clones were present at relatively low frequencies in blood. A motif in TCR beta, a set of roughly 8 highly homologous variants, appeared characteristic of ankylosing spondylitis blood.

Source material: blood, either unsorted or a sorted T cell fraction (not recorded which). The receptor was derived from a male donor with ankylosing spondylitis. The genes are TRBV29-1 and TRBJ2-2; unclear D gene. CDR3 DNA sequence: TGCAGCGTTGAATCGGGCACCGGGGAGCTGTTTTTT. Its protein product is CSVESGTGELFF.